The entry below describes one T cell receptor (beta chain). The data stem from a study of blood T cell repertoires in COVID-19. Looking at the study overall: Samples taken during acute and convalescent COVID-19 were collected in the United States, Italy and Spain. PBMCs, B-cell-depleted T cells, or T cells provided the cDNA or gDNA that made up the material.

Original methodology: Reference gene primer amplification gave nucleated cell count estimates. Assay: immunoSEQ multiplex PCR; the TCRdb copy retains only in-frame clones and omits some. V and J calls plus clone size are reproduced from that table; the DNA served to infer D and trimming. This sample yields roughly 330,000 clones, of which 85% to 90% are seen a single time; approximately 4% belongs to the top ten. This receptor was taken from a woman in her forties or fifties with active or convalescent COVID-19. The specimen sequenced was peripheral blood.

The CDR3, as DNA: TGCAGCGTACCCTTGGAAGGGGGCGCTGGCTACACCTTC. Its translation: CSVPLEGGAGYTF. The chain couples TRBV29-1 to TRBJ1-2, with TRBD1 matching 7 bases. Germline CDR1 reads SQVTM; CDR2 reads ANQGSEA. This CDR3 is built from 13 residues. The trim removed 6 bases at V and 7 bases at J, leaving 11 bases unmatched.